The sequence of this TCR beta chain was determined in a study of blood T cell repertoires in COVID-19. Study information: Both acute and convalescent COVID-19 samples were obtained from the United States, Italy and Spain.

Source study methods: Nucleated cell number was recorded as an estimate derived from reference gene primer amplification. Using immunoSEQ multiplex PCR, the repertoire was profiled, and TCRdb retains in-frame clones only, with some absent. That table is the source of V, J and clone size, and D and trimming were worked out from the DNA. This table has 250,000 to 350,000 clones, 75% to 90% appearing once. The sequence derives from a woman aged 25-40 years with active or convalescent COVID-19. The material sequenced was peripheral blood.

The CDR3 sequence: CASAGQGNEQFF. CDR3 DNA: TGTGCCAGCGCGGGACAGGGCAATGAGCAGTTCTTC. This rearrangement joins TRBV2 to TRBJ2-1, with 9 positions matching TRBD1. Germline V gene data show CDR1 as SNHLY and CDR2 as FYNNEI. Germline trimming cut 8 bases from V and 6 bases from J; bases unmatched to any gene: 2. The CDR3 sequence is 12 residues long.